In this sample, the clone carrying this T cell receptor beta chain turned up a few times. Its antigen is not identified. The data were obtained in a study of identical twins. Trimming pared 3 bases from V and 8 bases from J, leaving 10 bases between. The CDR3 runs 13 residues. Germline values: CDR1 MDHEN, CDR2 SYDVKM. Points from the study as a whole: Insertion counts were lower in abundant cord blood beta clonotypes, a trend that memory repertoires did not show.

Using its own MiXCR run on the 5' RACE reads, TCRdb lists one record per CDR3 protein. Of roughly 570,000 distinct CDR3 sequences in the sample, 9.6% were seen once. This sample also appeared in a second study, on yellow fever vaccine responses in identical twins.

The rearrangement links TRBV28 to TRBJ1-4; TRBD1 might be the D (5 bases). The clonotype originates from a woman between 18 and 30 years old in good health. Sequencing used PBMCs. In nucleotides, the CDR3 is TGTGCCAGCAGTTTTAGGGACCAAGAAAAACTGTTTTTT. It translates to CASSFRDQEKLFF. Full variable domain (rest looked up from reference TRBV28 and TRBJ1-4): DVKVTQSSRYLVKRTGEKVFLECVQDMDHENMFWYRQDPGLGLRLIYFSYDVKMKEKGDIPEGYSVSREKKERFSLILESASTNQTSMYLCASSFRDQEKLFFGSGTQLSVL.